The 25 T cell receptor beta chains listed next were all sequenced from one sample in a study of tumor-infiltrating lymphocytes in primary liver carcinoma. Germline DNA was also extracted, and blood RNA derived from unsorted whole blood. A constant-region primer primed TCR beta cDNA synthesis from around 500 ng of total RNA. Slightly modified ARM-PCR served as the procedure for the TCR beta libraries. These libraries came from three rounds of nested multiplex PCR. The first two PCR rounds used TRBV1-TRBV30 primers with a Cbeta primer, approximately 10 cycles each. TCRdb re-called the multiplex PCR reads through MiXCR, storing one row per CDR3 protein. The table lists about 310,000 distinct CDR3 sequences, roughly 60% of them singletons. Sequenced sample: peripheral blood. The receptor set was obtained from a woman in her twenties or thirties with primary liver carcinoma and hepatitis B virus infection.

This clonotype came up a few times. The chain is built from TRBV30 and TRBJ2-6; 7 bases fit TRBD1. Germline lookup yields CDR1 GTSNPN and CDR2 SVGIG (reference sequence). With V trimmed by 5 bases and J by 2 bases, 12 bases remained unmatched. This CDR3 is 17 amino acids long. The CDR3 nucleotides read TGTGCCTGGGATCCGGGACAGTTGGGCCCTGGGGCCAACGTCCTGACTTTC. Its protein is CAWDPGQLGPGANVLTF.

The chain is built from TRBV10-3 and TRBJ2-7; 9 bases fit TRBD1. Germline V CDR1 and CDR2: ENHRY, SYGVKD. V trimming: 2 bases; J trimming: 1 base; junction bases outside the gene matches: 6. This CDR3 is built from 16 residues. CDR3 sequence reads: CAISETGTGFSYEQYF. Written as DNA, the CDR3 is TGTGCCATCAGTGAGACAGGGACAGGGTTTTCCTACGAGCAGTACTTC.

This clonotype was picked up many times. This rearrangement joins TRBV11-2 to TRBJ2-1, with D hard to call. Looked up from germline, CDR1 is SGHAT and CDR2 is FQNNGV. V lost 1 base and J lost 4, with 14 bases in between. The CDR3 consists of 16 residues. This CDR3 is CASSLASSDFYNEQFF. In DNA, the CDR3 is TGTGCCAGCAGCTTAGCTTCGTCAGACTTTTACAATGAGCAGTTCTTC. Looking up the rest from reference TRBV11-2 and TRBJ2-1 gives the full variable domain: EAGVAQSPRYKIIEKRQSVAFWCNPISGHATLYWYQQILGQGPKLLIQFQNNGVVDDSQLPKDRFSAERLKGVDSTLKIQPAKLEDSAVYLCASSLASSDFYNEQFFGPGTRLTVL.

With regard to this clonotype: Being one base from a much bigger clone, this may be a read error. The chain recombines TRBV6-6 with TRBJ1-5; D call uncertain. This CDR3 has 15 residues. Germline CDR1 reads MNHNY; CDR2 reads SVGAGI (reference sequence). Between the trimmed V and J ends, which lost 2 bases and 3 bases, there was a span of 11 bases. In DNA form, the CDR3 reads TGTGCCAGCAGTTACCCAAGGGATTTCAATCAGCCCCAGCATTTT. Translation gives CASSYPRDFNQPQHF.

Note on this clonotype: This clone may be a read error of a much larger clone one base away. The CDR3 loop reads CASRLKGVDTQYF. The CDR3 DNA is TGTGCCAGCAGATTAAAAGGGGTTGATACGCAGTATTTT. The rearrangement uses TRBV5-6 and TRBJ2-3; TRBD1 might be the D (5 bases). The V and J ends lost 5 bases and 6 bases respectively, with 13 bases between them. Germline lookup yields CDR1 SGHDT and CDR2 YYEEEE. The CDR3 contains 13 residues. The complete variable domain, with remaining parts taken from reference TRBV5-6 and TRBJ2-3, reads DAGVTQSPTHLIKTRGQQVTLRCSPKSGHDTVSWYQQALGQGPQFIFQYYEEEERQRGNFPDRFSGHQFPNYSSELNVNALLLGDSALYLCASRLKGVDTQYFGPGTRLTVL.

A word on this clonotype: At one of its ends the junction is not consistent with the germline gene, which may arise from a read error. The CDR3 protein is CTSSSLGRTGNGGYTF. CDR3 in DNA: TGTACCAGCAGTTCGTTGGGGCGGACAGGGAATGGTGGCTACACCTTC. The J gene is TRBJ1-2, the V gene TRBV6-5, with TRBD1 identical over 8 bases. Per the germline V gene, CDR1 is MNHEY and CDR2 is SVGAGI. This CDR3 has 16 amino acids.

A word on this clonotype: Because it lacks the conserved phenylalanine or tryptophan at the end, this CDR3 is likely a read error. The chain is built from TRBV11-2 and TRBJ2-1, with TRBD2 matching over 14 bases. Germline CDR1 and CDR2: SGHAT and FQNNGV. The CDR3 runs to 17 residues. V lost 1 base to trimming and J lost 8 bases; unmatched junction nucleotides: 7. This chain's CDR3 is CASSLGGTSGRIYEQFS. The CDR3 bases are TGTGCCAGCAGCTTAGGGGGGACTAGCGGGAGAATATATGAGCAGTTCTCC.

This clonotype turned up a few times. The genes are TRBV6-2 or TRBV6-3 and TRBJ1-2; weak D call: TRBD1 (5 bases). The CDR3 spans 13 residues. Germline CDR1 MNHEY, CDR2 SVGEGT. V lost 6 bases, J lost 2 bases, and 10 bases lay in between. CDR3 DNA sequence: TGTGCCAGCAGCAACAGGAGAAACTATGGCTACACCTTC. It codes for CASSNRRNYGYTF.

Comment on this clonotype: This sequence may be a read error, since a much larger clone differs from it by one base. The rearrangement joins TRBV4-1 to TRBJ2-7; TRBD2 might be the D (6 bases). This CDR3 comprises 16 residues. Trimming stripped 1 base from V and 4 bases from J, with 17 bases between. Germline CDR1 reads MGHRA; CDR2 reads YSYEKL. The CDR3 protein is CASSQGPTRGAYEQYF. The CDR3 nucleotides are TGCGCCAGCAGCCAAGGTCCGACTAGAGGGGCATACGAGCAGTACTTC.

For this clonotype: The CDR3 end shows no conserved phenylalanine or tryptophan, and so a read error is likely. The chain joins TRBV12-3 or TRBV12-4 to TRBJ2-1; the match to TRBD1 covers 7 bases. This CDR3 spans 16 amino acids. Trimming removed 5 bases from V and 1 base from J; junction bases left unmatched: 8. The CDR3 DNA reads as TGTGCCAGCAGTCTAGTACAGGGGAAGTCCTACAATGAGCAGTTCTCC. Translating it yields CASSLVQGKSYNEQFS.

The chain couples TRBV11-2 to TRBJ2-2; D not resolved. This CDR3 is 14 amino acids long. The germline V gene has CDR1 SGHAT and CDR2 FQNNGV. The V and J ends lost 1 base and 9 bases respectively, with 12 bases between them. This CDR3 is CASSLALRPRELFF. The CDR3 nucleotides read TGTGCCAGCAGCTTAGCGCTCCGTCCCCGGGAGCTGTTTTTT.

This clonotype appeared a few times. The chain uses TRBV28 and TRBJ1-5; 7 bases align to TRBD1. The CDR3 length is 12 residues. The V segment lost 11 bases and the J segment 5 bases; nucleotides outside the gene matches: 6. CDR1 and CDR2 from the germline V gene are MDHEN and SYDVKM. The CDR3 sequence: CAAGQNYQPQHF. In nucleotides, the CDR3 is TGTGCCGCGGGACAGAACTATCAGCCCCAGCATTTT.

With regard to this clonotype: A read error is possible here, since a much larger clone lies one base away. The CDR3 protein is CASSWTCGHYEQYF. CDR3 coding DNA: TGTGCCAGTAGCTGGACTTGCGGCCACTACGAGCAGTACTTC. The rearrangement links TRBV6-5 to TRBJ2-7; possibly TRBD2 for D (5 bases). The CDR3 contains 14 residues. V was clipped by 9 bases and J by 3 bases, with 18 bases between them. Germline V gives CDR1 MNHEY, CDR2 SVGAGI.

With respect to this clonotype: The final CDR3 position lacks the conserved phenylalanine or tryptophan, pointing to a likely read error. The gene calls are TRBV29-1 and TRBJ1-1; 7 positions match TRBD1. Germline V gene data show CDR1 as SQVTM and CDR2 as ANQGSEA. V shed 1 base and J 7 bases; nucleotides not matched to a gene: 3. This CDR3 has 12 residues. The CDR3 DNA sequence: TGCAGCGTTGAAGGGTGGGACAGTGAAGCTTTCCTT. This gives the protein CSVEGWDSEAFL.

This clonotype occurred a few times. This clone may be a read error of a much larger clone one base away. The chain links TRBV11-3 to TRBJ2-4; TRBD2 is a possible D gene (5 bases). Trimming pared 5 bases from V and 0 bases from J, leaving 14 bases between. The germline V gene encodes CDR1 SGHNT and CDR2 YENEEA. The CDR3 contains 16 residues. CDR3 region: CASSPTGILAKNIQYF. The CDR3 DNA reads as TGTGCCAGCAGCCCAACCGGGATCCTAGCCAAAAACATTCAGTACTTC.

This clonotype was observed many times. The J gene is TRBJ2-1, the V gene TRBV10-3; TRBD2 is a possible D gene (6 bases). The CDR3 is 15 amino acids. V was shortened by 5 bases and J by 2 bases, with 13 bases between the two germline ends. Germline V gene lookup returns CDR1 ENHRY and CDR2 SYGVKD. In DNA, the CDR3 is TGTGCCATCAGTCTCACTAGCTTGGCCTACAATGAGCAGTTCTTC. Translated, it gives CAISLTSLAYNEQFF.

This clonotype showed up many times. This rearrangement joins TRBV12-3 or TRBV12-4 to TRBJ1-2, with a tentative D call TRBD1 (6 bases). The CDR3 consists of 13 residues. V was pared by 7 bases and J by 6 bases, with 15 bases between. CDR3 protein: CASKTGPIHGYTF. The CDR3 bases are TGTGCCAGCAAAACAGGGCCGATACATGGCTACACCTTC.

Turning to this clonotype: A much larger clone is a single base away; this may be a read error. This chain's CDR3 is CASTMGYDEKLFF. The CDR3 nucleotides read TGTGCCAGCACTATGGGGTATGACGAAAAACTGTTTTTT. The chain carries TRBV12-3 or TRBV12-4 and TRBJ1-4; no clear D. The CDR3 sequence is 13 residues long. Trimming cost V 7 bases and J 8 bases, with 14 bases left between them.

This clonotype was picked up a small number of times. The chain carries TRBV4-1 and TRBJ2-7, with D perhaps matching TRBD1 (6 bases). The V end was cut by 4 bases, the J end by 5 bases, with 15 bases between. Germline CDR1 reads MGHRA; CDR2 reads YSYEKL. The CDR3 totals 14 residues. The CDR3 sequence is CASSRGRGENEQYF. CDR3 sequence (DNA): TGCGCCAGCAGCCGGGGCAGGGGAGAGAACGAGCAGTACTTC.

As regards this clonotype: A read error is possible here, since a much larger clone lies one base away. The chain couples TRBV6-2 or TRBV6-3 to TRBJ1-5; tentative D call: TRBD1 (6 bases). Germline V CDR1 and CDR2: MNHEY, SVGEGT. The CDR3 contains 16 residues. CDR3 DNA sequence: TGTGCCAGCAGTTACGGGGGCCCAGGGGCTCACCAGCCCCAGAATTTT. The encoded protein is CASSYGGPGAHQPQNF.

Comment on this clonotype: Just one base apart from a much larger clone, this may be a read error. The J gene is TRBJ2-5, the V gene TRBV29-1, with D unclear. Trimming took 4 bases from V and 11 from J, leaving 17 bases between them. Germline values: CDR1 SQVTM, CDR2 ANQGSEA. The CDR3 has 12 amino acids. CDR3 loop: CSVVAVPEEQYF. The CDR3 DNA reads TGCAGCGTTGTCGCGGTCCCGGAAGAGCAGTACTTC.

This clonotype was seen repeatedly, ten times or more. The chain carries TRBV6-5 and TRBJ1-5, with 11 nucleotides matching TRBD1. The CDR3 runs to 14 residues. J lost 7 bases, V lost 2 bases, and 1 base had no gene match. Germline values: CDR1 MNHEY, CDR2 SVGAGI. Here the CDR3 reads CASSYRTGGQPQHF. The CDR3 DNA is TGTGCCAGCAGTTACCGGACAGGGGGCCAGCCCCAGCATTTT.

V is TRBV11-2 and J is TRBJ2-3; 7 bases fit TRBD1. The germline V gene has CDR1 SGHAT and CDR2 FQNNGV. The CDR3 runs to 14 residues. With 11 bases clipped from V and 12 bases from J, the junction kept 20 bases outside the gene matches. The DNA for the CDR3 is TGTGCCTCAACAAAGGGACAGCGCACAGATAGACAGTATTTT. Residues: CASTKGQRTDRQYF.

With regard to this clonotype: A much larger clone differs by one base, so this may be a read error. V is TRBV29-1 and J is TRBJ2-2, with 7 bases fitting TRBD2. The CDR3 consists of 12 residues. Per germline, CDR1 SQVTM and CDR2 ANQGSEA. V lost 7 bases and J lost 3; bases outside the gene matches: 2. The CDR3, as DNA: TGCAGCGCGGGAGGAGACACCGGGGAGCTGTTTTTT. Its translation: CSAGGDTGELFF.

As for this clonotype: A much larger clone lies a single base off, so this may be a read error. The chain's CDR3 is CASSYSRTGANTGELFF. The CDR3 DNA reads as TGTGCCAGCAGTTACTCTCGGACCGGCGCGAACACCGGGGAGCTGTTTTTT. The chain recombines TRBV6-2 or TRBV6-3 with TRBJ2-2; D remains ambiguous. Germline lookup yields CDR1 MNHEY and CDR2 SVGEGT. CDR3 length: 17 amino acids. Trimming removed 0 bases from V and 0 bases from J, with 11 bases in between.